Listed below are T cell receptor beta chains from one sample, sequenced in a study. From the RT-PCR reads, TCRdb called clonotypes with MiXCR, one entry per CDR3 protein. This table has about 680,000 distinct CDR3 sequences, about 14% appearing once. The sequencing input was memory CD4+ T cells from blood. The receptors derive from a female donor in good health, serving as a healthy control. Each CDR3 is given with its conserved first and last residue. The D gene is left open where the match is weak. Size is stated for part of the rows, as once, few or many counts, or as a class when the clone is expanded.

j_call cdr3_length d_call clone_size v_call cdr3_aa cdr3_nt
TRBJ2-7 16 TRBD1 NA TRBV6-1 CASSGNYRTGSYEQYF TGTGCCAGCAGTGGTAATTACAGGACAGGGTCGTACGAGCAGTACTTC
TRBJ1-1 14 TRBD1 NA TRBV6-5 CASSGQGGYTEAFF TGTGCCAGCAGCGGACAGGGAGGGTACACTGAAGCTTTCTTT
TRBJ2-6 15 TRBD1 few TRBV6-2/TRBV6-3 CASSSGQGWANVLTF TGTGCCAGCAGCTCTGGACAGGGATGGGCCAACGTCCTGACTTTC
TRBJ1-2 12 NA many TRBV12-3/TRBV12-4 CASSPQSGGYTF TGTGCCAGCAGTCCTCAGAGTGGTGGCTACACCTTC
TRBJ2-7 13 TRBD1 many TRBV7-9 CASSTTGVGEQYF TGTGCCAGCAGCACGACAGGGGTGGGGGAGCAGTACTTC
TRBJ2-5 15 TRBD1 few TRBV9 CASSVTGQGAETQYF TGTGCCAGCAGCGTAACGGGACAGGGGGCAGAGACCCAGTACTTC
TRBJ1-5 16 NA NA TRBV4-1 CASSQSPQTSNQPQHF TGCGCCAGCAGCCAATCCCCTCAAACAAGCAATCAGCCCCAGCATTTT
TRBJ2-1 16 TRBD2 many TRBV6-2/TRBV6-3 CASSPMGLAGMSEQFF TGTGCCAGCAGTCCCATGGGACTAGCGGGAATGAGTGAGCAGTTCTTC
TRBJ2-3 17 TRBD2 few TRBV4-1 CASSQGPSGRAEDTQYF TGCGCCAGCAGCCAAGGACCTAGCGGGAGGGCCGAAGATACGCAGTATTTT
TRBJ2-1 12 NA NA TRBV7-3 CASSPDRNEQFF TGTGCCAGCAGCCCCGACAGGAATGAGCAGTTCTTC
TRBJ2-5 13 NA few TRBV10-2 CASSEGSRATQYF TGCGCCAGCAGTGAGGGGTCGCGGGCGACCCAGTACTTC
TRBJ2-3 16 TRBD2 many TRBV4-2 CASSPQTSGSPDTQYF TGTGCCAGCAGCCCCCAAACTAGCGGGTCGCCCGATACGCAGTATTTT
TRBJ1-6 17 NA few TRBV19 CASSIVLFEGDNSPLHF TGTGCCAGTAGTATTGTGTTGTTTGAGGGCGACAATTCACCCCTCCACTTT
TRBJ1-2 12 NA NA TRBV28 CASLQGIYGYTF TGTGCCAGTCTACAGGGAATATATGGCTACACCTTC
TRBJ1-1 14 NA NA TRBV4-2 CASSQAGGNTEAFF TGTGCCAGCAGCCAAGCCGGGGGCAACACTGAAGCTTTCTTT
TRBJ1-1 15 TRBD1 NA TRBV20-1 CSARTPTGYTTEAFF TGCAGTGCTAGGACTCCGACAGGGTATACCACTGAAGCTTTCTTT
TRBJ1-2 15 TRBD1 many TRBV6-5 CASSYAGTGNYGYTF TGTGCCAGCAGTTACGCGGGGACAGGGAACTATGGCTACACCTTC
TRBJ2-5 15 NA NA TRBV6-2/TRBV6-3 CASSYPILQGGTQYF TGTGCCAGCAGTTACCCTATCCTCCAGGGAGGGACCCAGTACTTC
TRBJ2-3 13 NA NA TRBV25-1 CASSEYGTDTQYF TGTGCCAGCAGTGAATATGGTACAGATACGCAGTATTTT
TRBJ2-1 15 NA NA TRBV9 CASSVDGAPYNEQFF TGTGCCAGCAGCGTAGACGGGGCCCCATACAATGAGCAGTTCTTC
TRBJ2-7 14 TRBD1 NA TRBV18 CASHYDRASYEQYF TGTGCCAGCCATTACGACAGGGCATCCTACGAGCAGTACTTC
TRBJ2-1 16 TRBD2 once TRBV4-3 CASSQGGGLARNEQFF TGCGCCAGCAGCCAAGGGGGGGGACTAGCGAGGAATGAGCAGTTCTTC
TRBJ2-5 15 NA NA TRBV7-2 CASSLESYTAETQYF TGTGCCAGCAGCTTAGAATCCTATACCGCGGAGACCCAGTACTTC
TRBJ2-1 15 NA many TRBV20-1 CSAEEAEISYNEQFF TGCAGTGCTGAAGAGGCGGAAATCTCCTACAATGAGCAGTTCTTC
TRBJ2-6 15 NA NA TRBV12-3/TRBV12-4 CAGSSGSSGANVLTF TGTGCCGGATCCTCGGGCAGCTCTGGGGCCAACGTCCTGACTTTC
TRBJ1-1 13 NA NA TRBV3-1 CASGARGNTEAFF TGTGCCAGCGGCGCGAGGGGGAACACTGAAGCTTTCTTT
TRBJ1-2 15 TRBD1 many TRBV5-1 CASSFFSGGGYGYTF TGCGCCAGCAGCTTCTTTTCAGGGGGAGGCTATGGCTACACCTTC
TRBJ2-7 15 TRBD1 few TRBV20-1 CSARFLGTGPYEQYF TGCAGTGCTAGATTCCTCGGGACAGGGCCCTACGAGCAGTACTTC
TRBJ2-1 15 TRBD2 NA TRBV6-5 CASSSPGRGRNEQFF TGTGCCAGCAGTTCCCCGGGGCGCGGGAGAAATGAGCAGTTCTTC
TRBJ1-4 17 NA few TRBV11-2 CASSLDRDGVGVGKLFF TGTGCCAGCAGCTTAGATCGGGACGGTGTTGGGGTCGGAAAACTGTTTTTT
TRBJ2-2 19 NA NA TRBV12-3/TRBV12-4 CASTRRRVVWRATTGELFF TGTGCCAGCACTCGTCGCCGGGTAGTGTGGAGAGCGACGACCGGGGAGCTGTTTTTT
TRBJ1-1 13 NA many TRBV7-9 CASSFSTGPEAFF TGTGCCAGCAGCTTTTCTACAGGACCCGAAGCTTTCTTT
TRBJ2-3 18 TRBD2 few TRBV7-2 CASSSTSGTSRGTDTQYF TGTGCCAGCAGCTCGACTAGCGGGACGAGTAGGGGCACAGATACGCAGTATTTT
TRBJ1-4 15 NA NA TRBV3-1 CASSQDYSRGEKLFF TGTGCCAGCAGCCAAGATTACTCAAGGGGTGAAAAACTGTTTTTT
TRBJ1-2 16 NA few TRBV5-4 CASSLRRDTANYGYTF TGTGCCAGCAGCTTGAGGCGGGACACCGCTAACTATGGCTACACCTTC
TRBJ2-2 15 NA many TRBV7-7 CASSTSGLNTGELFF TGTGCTAGCAGCACATCGGGACTTAACACCGGGGAGCTGTTTTTT
TRBJ1-1 14 NA few TRBV15 CATSQTRVSAEAFF TGTGCCACCAGCCAAACCCGGGTAAGCGCTGAAGCTTTCTTT
TRBJ2-1 16 NA few TRBV7-2 CASSLGDRDFYNEQFF TGTGCCAGCAGCTTAGGCGACAGGGACTTCTACAATGAGCAGTTCTTC
TRBJ2-5 15 TRBD1 many TRBV20-1 CSASTGTDYQETQYF TGCAGTGCTTCCACCGGGACAGACTACCAAGAGACCCAGTACTTC
TRBJ2-5 14 TRBD2 few TRBV5-1 CASSPSGSTETQYF TGCGCCAGCAGCCCTAGCGGGAGTACGGAGACCCAGTACTTC
TRBJ1-1 13 NA few TRBV15 CATSRDRQAEAFF TGTGCCACCAGCAGAGATCGCCAGGCTGAAGCTTTCTTT
TRBJ2-2 14 NA many TRBV4-3 CASSQDVASGELFF TGCGCCAGCAGCCAAGACGTGGCGTCCGGGGAGCTGTTTTTT
TRBJ2-1 17 TRBD2 many TRBV4-3 CASRERTGLANSDEQFF TGCGCCAGCAGAGAAAGAACGGGACTAGCGAATTCGGATGAGCAGTTCTTC
TRBJ1-2 14 NA many TRBV7-9 CASSSLGRPYGYTF TGTGCCAGCAGCTCCCTGGGCAGACCCTATGGCTACACCTTC
TRBJ1-5 16 TRBD1 many TRBV27 CASSLSTGVSNQPQHF TGTGCCAGCAGTTTATCGACAGGGGTTAGCAATCAGCCCCAGCATTTT
TRBJ2-5 14 NA few TRBV5-6 CASSFGAGKETQYF TGTGCCAGCAGCTTCGGGGCCGGAAAAGAGACCCAGTACTTC
TRBJ1-6 16 NA few TRBV11-3 CASSLSTVVGSSPLHF TGTGCCAGCAGCCTATCGACAGTCGTGGGCTCTTCACCCCTCCACTTT
TRBJ2-1 13 TRBD1 NA TRBV28 CASGQGGYNEQFF TGTGCCAGCGGACAGGGAGGCTACAATGAGCAGTTCTTC
TRBJ2-7 16 TRBD1 few TRBV20-1 CSARDQTGAIIYEQYF TGCAGTGCTAGAGATCAAACAGGGGCGATCATCTACGAGCAGTACTTC